This T cell receptor (beta chain) was recorded in a study of metastatic and nonmetastatic thyroid tumors. Study-wide context: The comparison covered peripheral blood and tumor or nodule tissue in malignant and benign thyroid patients.

TCRdb re-analyzed the PCR reads using MiXCR. The repertoire includes some 69,000 clones, about 14% of them detected once, and over 6.5% sits in the top ten. The V gene's germline CDR1 is LGHDT and CDR2 YNNKEL (reference sequence). The CDR3 is 17 residues long. As regards this clone: Possible read error: a much larger clone is one base away.

No treatment of any kind had been given to any patient before thyroid surgery. The chain is built from TRBV3-1 and TRBJ2-1, with TRBD2 matching over 11 bases. This sequence originates from a male donor with papillary thyroid cancer or a benign thyroid nodule (not recorded which). Some clones in this sample may be carry-over from other donors' samples. The sequenced material came from blood. The CDR3 bases are TGTGCCAGCAGCCAGGTAGTCACTAGCGGGAGTCACAATGAGCGGTTCTTC. Protein product: CASSQVVTSGSHNERFF.